The 7 T cell receptor beta chains below come from one sample, sequenced in a study of T cell responses to AZD1222 COVID-19 vaccine. Repertoires were generated with immunoSEQ multiplex PCR, while TCRdb's copy carries only in-frame clones and drops some. The sample includes just under 150,000 clones, roughly 86% of them seen just once. Sequencing used peripheral blood, obtained 28 days after the second AZD1222 dose. The receptor source for this set is an adult who received the AZD1222 COVID-19 vaccine.

The V gene is TRBV5-1, the J gene TRBJ2-1, with no clear D. Germline CDR1 is SGHRS and CDR2 is YFSETQ. This CDR3 comprises 13 residues. V lost 2 bases and J 5 bases, leaving 8 bases between the germline ends. CDR3 protein: CASSFSINNEQFF. The CDR3 DNA is TGCGCCAGCAGCTTTTCTATCAACAATGAGCAGTTCTTC.

The chain employs TRBV3-1 (or the pseudogene TRBV3-2) and TRBJ2-5, with 8 nucleotides matching TRBD1. V shed 4 bases and J 2 bases; nucleotides not matched to a gene: 3. The CDR3 length is 14 residues. CDR1 is LGHDT and CDR2 is YNNKEL in the germline V gene (reference sequence). This CDR3 reads CASSPRTGQETQYF. The CDR3 DNA reads TGTGCCAGCAGCCCCAGGACAGGGCAAGAGACCCAGTACTTC.

The rearrangement links TRBV29-1 to TRBJ2-3, with 11 bases fitting TRBD2. There are 14 residues in the CDR3. The V gene end was trimmed by 7 bases and the J gene end by 4 bases; junction bases not matched to a gene: 7. Germline lookup yields CDR1 SQVTM and CDR2 ANQGSEA. The CDR3: CSASTSGISDTQYF. In DNA, the CDR3 is TGCAGCGCCTCGACTAGCGGGATATCAGATACGCAGTATTTT.

The chain joins TRBV3-1 (or the pseudogene TRBV3-2) to TRBJ2-5, with TRBD2 matching 8 bases. V dropped 3 bases and J dropped 2; count of bases not matched to a gene: 5. Germline V gene sequence: CDR1 LGHDT, CDR2 YNNKEL (reference sequence). The CDR3 runs 15 residues. The CDR3, as DNA: TGTGCCAGCAGCCATAGCGGGATGGGTCAAGAGACCCAGTACTTC. It specifies CASSHSGMGQETQYF.

This chain joins TRBV6-4 and TRBJ2-2; D possibly corresponds to TRBD1 (6 bases). Germline lookup yields CDR1 MRHNA and CDR2 SNTAGT. The ends were cut back, 10 bases at V and 4 bases at J, with 22 bases in the middle. The CDR3 has 16 amino acids. The CDR3 coding sequence is TGTGCCATTCACAGGGACCCATTGCCCCGCACCGGGGAGCTGTTTTTT. Translation gives CAIHRDPLPRTGELFF.

This chain uses TRBV16 with TRBJ2-7; TRBD1 is a possible D gene (5 bases). Trimming removed 3 bases at V and 7 bases at J, with 13 bases between. Germline V gene lookup returns CDR1 KGHSY and CDR2 FQNENV. There are 13 residues in the CDR3. As DNA, the CDR3 is TGTGCCAGCAGCCATTCAGGGCGGATTGAGCAGTACTTC. Translation gives CASSHSGRIEQYF.

The V call is TRBV19, the J call TRBJ2-1; possibly TRBD1 or TRBD2 for D (5 bases each). Germline V lookup: CDR1 LNHDA, CDR2 SQIVND (reference sequence). V lost 8 bases and J 0 bases, leaving 11 bases between the germline ends. CDR3 length equals 14 residues. The CDR3 reads CASVAGGSYNEQFF. CDR3 nucleotides: TGTGCCAGTGTAGCTGGGGGCTCCTACAATGAGCAGTTCTTC.